The rows below give T cell receptor beta chains drawn from one sample of a study of CD8 T cells in ankylosing spondylitis. TCRdb redid the calling of the 5' RACE reads with MiXCR, one entry per CDR3 protein. The profile shows 500,000 to 650,000 distinct CDR3 sequences, approximately 5% of them singletons. The sequenced material came from blood, either unsorted or a sorted T cell fraction (not recorded which). The receptor source for this set is a male donor with ankylosing spondylitis. CDR3s include the opening cysteine and the closing phenylalanine or tryptophan. A D gene is named only where the DNA matches it firmly. Rows give clone size only sometimes, using once, few, many, or a class for an expanded clone.

J gene: TRBJ2-7
D gene: TRBD2
V gene: TRBV29-1
clone size: many
CDR3 length: 13
CDR3 DNA: TGCAGAGTCCTTAGCGGGAGCTCCTACGAGCAGTACTTC
CDR3 protein: CRVLSGSSYEQYF

J gene: TRBJ1-1
D gene: TRBD1
V gene: TRBV6-5
clone size: many
CDR3 length: 15
CDR3 DNA: TGTGCCAGCAGTTTACAGGGGGCCTTTAACACTGAAGCTTTCTTT
CDR3 protein: CASSLQGAFNTEAFF

J gene: TRBJ2-3
D gene: TRBD2
V gene: TRBV29-1
clone size: many
CDR3 length: 18
CDR3 DNA: TGCAGCGTGACCCCGTCATTAACCGGGACTAGCGGGGAGGATACGCAGTATTTT
CDR3 protein: CSVTPSLTGTSGEDTQYF

J gene: TRBJ1-4
D gene: .
V gene: TRBV5-1
clone size: many
CDR3 length: 14
CDR3 DNA: TGCGCCAGCAGCTATTCCGACGGAGGGGAAAAACTGTTTTTT
CDR3 protein: CASSYSDGGEKLFF

J gene: TRBJ2-7
D gene: .
V gene: TRBV6-5
clone size: many
CDR3 length: 14
CDR3 DNA: TGTGCCAGCAGTTACTCCGCAGGGCCCAACGAGCAGTACTTC
CDR3 protein: CASSYSAGPNEQYF

J gene: TRBJ2-1
D gene: .
V gene: TRBV4-1
clone size: many
CDR3 length: 15
CDR3 DNA: TGCGCCAGCAGCCAGTCGCCAGGGGTTTACAATGAGCAGTTCTTC
CDR3 protein: CASSQSPGVYNEQFF

J gene: TRBJ1-5
D gene: .
V gene: TRBV20-1
clone size: .
CDR3 length: 17
CDR3 DNA: TGCTGTGCTAGAGAGCCTTTTAGGACAGCTAGCAATCAGCCCCAGCATTTT
CDR3 protein: CCAREPFRTASNQPQHF

J gene: TRBJ1-4
D gene: TRBD1
V gene: TRBV4-3
clone size: many
CDR3 length: 15
CDR3 DNA: TGCGCCAGCAGCCAAGGGACAGGGATAAGTGAAAAACTGTTTTTT
CDR3 protein: CASSQGTGISEKLFF

J gene: TRBJ1-6
D gene: TRBD1
V gene: TRBV7-2
clone size: many
CDR3 length: 16
CDR3 DNA: TGTGCCAGCAGCTCGAGACAGGGTTCCTATAATTCACCCCTCCACTTT
CDR3 protein: CASSSRQGSYNSPLHF

J gene: TRBJ1-2
D gene: TRBD1
V gene: TRBV10-3
clone size: many
CDR3 length: 14
CDR3 DNA: TGTGCCATCAGTGACGGACAGGGCTCCTATGGCTACACCTTC
CDR3 protein: CAISDGQGSYGYTF

J gene: TRBJ1-5
D gene: .
V gene: TRBV19
clone size: few
CDR3 length: 12
CDR3 DNA: TGTGCCAGTAGTATAGGGATCCCGCCCCAGCATTTT
CDR3 protein: CASSIGIPPQHF

J gene: TRBJ1-5
D gene: .
V gene: TRBV5-6
clone size: many
CDR3 length: 15
CDR3 DNA: TGTGCCAGCAGCTTTCGGCAATTGGACAATCAGCCCCAGCATTTT
CDR3 protein: CASSFRQLDNQPQHF

J gene: TRBJ1-2
D gene: .
V gene: TRBV4-2
clone size: few
CDR3 length: 14
CDR3 DNA: TGTGCCAGCAGCCAACCCATAGGGGACTCGGGCTACACCTTC
CDR3 protein: CASSQPIGDSGYTF

J gene: TRBJ2-2
D gene: .
V gene: TRBV28
clone size: many
CDR3 length: 14
CDR3 DNA: TGTGCCAGCCATCTCCCCCAGGGTACCGGGGAGCTGTTTTTT
CDR3 protein: CASHLPQGTGELFF

J gene: TRBJ1-6
D gene: .
V gene: TRBV29-1
clone size: many
CDR3 length: 13
CDR3 DNA: TGCAGCGTTGGAGAGACATATAATTCACCCCTCCACTTT
CDR3 protein: CSVGETYNSPLHF

J gene: TRBJ2-5
D gene: .
V gene: TRBV7-2
clone size: many
CDR3 length: 16
CDR3 DNA: TGTGCCAGCAGCTCGTTTTACAGTTTGTACCAAGAGACCCAGTACTTC
CDR3 protein: CASSSFYSLYQETQYF

J gene: TRBJ2-7
D gene: TRBD2
V gene: TRBV20-1
clone size: many
CDR3 length: 15
CDR3 DNA: TGCAGTGCTAACTTTTGGAGCGGGGTTACCTACGAGCAGTACTTC
CDR3 protein: CSANFWSGVTYEQYF

J gene: TRBJ2-3
D gene: .
V gene: TRBV20-1
clone size: many
CDR3 length: 14
CDR3 DNA: TGCAGTGCTCTCCCGGGACCCCTCTTAGATACGCAGTATTTT
CDR3 protein: CSALPGPLLDTQYF

J gene: TRBJ1-1
D gene: TRBD1
V gene: TRBV7-9
clone size: many
CDR3 length: 14
CDR3 DNA: TGTGCCAGCAGCCGTGGACAGGGGGACGCTGAAGCTTTCTTT
CDR3 protein: CASSRGQGDAEAFF

J gene: TRBJ2-2
D gene: TRBD2
V gene: TRBV5-6
clone size: many
CDR3 length: 17
CDR3 DNA: TGTGCCAGCAGCTTGACTTTGGCGGGAGGGTTCCACGGGGAGCTGTTTTTT
CDR3 protein: CASSLTLAGGFHGELFF

J gene: TRBJ2-3
D gene: .
V gene: TRBV7-8
clone size: .
CDR3 length: 13
CDR3 DNA: TGTGCCAGCAGCTGGGACTTTAGGAATACGCAGTATTTT
CDR3 protein: CASSWDFRNTQYF

J gene: TRBJ2-1
D gene: TRBD1
V gene: TRBV29-1
clone size: many
CDR3 length: 12
CDR3 DNA: TGCAGCGGGGGGGACAGGGGCAATGAGCAGTTCTTC
CDR3 protein: CSGGDRGNEQFF

J gene: TRBJ1-5
D gene: .
V gene: TRBV19
clone size: .
CDR3 length: 12
CDR3 DNA: TGTGCCAGTGCCCGGGCAGCCCAGCCCCAGCATTTT
CDR3 protein: CASARAAQPQHF

J gene: TRBJ2-5
D gene: .
V gene: TRBV12-3/TRBV12-4
clone size: many
CDR3 length: 13
CDR3 DNA: TGTGCCAGCAGTTTTGCAGTCCAAGAGACCCAGTACTTC
CDR3 protein: CASSFAVQETQYF

J gene: TRBJ2-7
D gene: .
V gene: TRBV28
clone size: many
CDR3 length: 14
CDR3 DNA: TGTGCCAGCAGTCTCTCCAATAGTGGGTACGAGCAGTACTTC
CDR3 protein: CASSLSNSGYEQYF

J gene: TRBJ1-2
D gene: .
V gene: TRBV5-1
clone size: many
CDR3 length: 14
CDR3 DNA: TGCGCCAGCAGCTTGGAGCCAGGGACCGGTGGCTACACCTTC
CDR3 protein: CASSLEPGTGGYTF

J gene: TRBJ2-2
D gene: TRBD2
V gene: TRBV5-1
clone size: many
CDR3 length: 15
CDR3 DNA: TGCGCCAGCATGGGGACTACGAGAGGAACCGGGGAGCTGTTTTTT
CDR3 protein: CASMGTTRGTGELFF

J gene: TRBJ1-2
D gene: TRBD1
V gene: TRBV7-2
clone size: few
CDR3 length: 14
CDR3 DNA: TGTGCCAGCAGCTTTCCAGGGGGCATAGGTGGCTACACCTTC
CDR3 protein: CASSFPGGIGGYTF

J gene: TRBJ2-1
D gene: .
V gene: TRBV27
clone size: .
CDR3 length: 16
CDR3 DNA: TGTGCCAGCAGTAGTCGGGTAGCGGACAACTACAATGAGCAGTTCTTC
CDR3 protein: CASSSRVADNYNEQFF

J gene: TRBJ2-7
D gene: TRBD1
V gene: TRBV28
clone size: .
CDR3 length: 14
CDR3 DNA: TGTGCCAGCAGTTTAGGACAGGGGATAAACGAGCAGTACTTC
CDR3 protein: CASSLGQGINEQYF

J gene: TRBJ1-5
D gene: TRBD1
V gene: TRBV6-1
clone size: many
CDR3 length: 16
CDR3 DNA: TGTGCCAGCAGACCGATCCTACAGGGGGCGGGACAGCCCCAGCATTTT
CDR3 protein: CASRPILQGAGQPQHF

J gene: TRBJ2-2
D gene: .
V gene: TRBV24-1
clone size: many
CDR3 length: 20
CDR3 DNA: TGTGCCACCAGTCTCTCTCCCGGACCCAAAAGGGGATCGAACACCGGGGAGCTGTTTTTT
CDR3 protein: CATSLSPGPKRGSNTGELFF